The 29 T cell receptor beta chains reported below all come from one sample, sequenced in a study of radiation and T cells in renal cell carcinoma. Sample time point: blood 4 weeks post-SBRT, at nephrectomy. Sample treatment: 15 Gy SBRT to primary tumor, nephrectomy 4 weeks later. Assay used: immunoSEQ multiplex PCR; TCRdb lists only in-frame clones, some missing. The sample holds about 78,000 clones, 80% to 90% seen once. Sequenced here: blood, sampled from a patient whose treatment included radiotherapy and nephrectomy. These receptors were collected from a woman in her 70s with renal cell carcinoma.

This chain connects TRBV28 to TRBJ2-6; a possible D gene is TRBD2 (6 bases). V lost 4 bases, J lost 0 bases, and 7 bases lay in between. The CDR3 length is 15 residues. Germline CDR1 reads MDHEN; CDR2 reads SYDVKM. The CDR3 loop reads CASSSRGSGANVLTF. In DNA, the CDR3 is TGTGCCAGCAGTTCGCGGGGCTCTGGGGCCAACGTCCTGACTTTC.

The chain combines TRBV6-5 with TRBJ2-7, with 14 positions matching TRBD2. The CDR3 spans 14 residues. Germline V CDR1 and CDR2: MNHEY, SVGAGI. V lost 5 bases and J lost 4; bases outside the gene matches: 1. The CDR3 loop is CASSRTSGGYEQYF. DNA for the CDR3: TGTGCCAGCAGTAGGACTAGCGGGGGGTACGAGCAGTACTTC.

This chain joins TRBV7-2 and TRBJ2-7; tentative D call: TRBD1 (5 bases). The germline CDR1 and CDR2 sequences are SGHTA and FQGNSA. The germline V and J ends were trimmed by 1 base and 2 bases, with 18 bases remaining between them. CDR3 length equals 17 residues. Written as DNA, the CDR3 is TGTGCCAGCAGCTTAGGCACGTTCGGGCGACAGACCTACGAGCAGTACTTC. Protein product: CASSLGTFGRQTYEQYF.

The chain carries TRBV10-3 and TRBJ2-2; D is tentatively TRBD1 or TRBD2 (5 bases each). V shed 4 bases and J shed 6 bases, with 15 bases lying between them. CDR1 and CDR2 (germline): ENHRY, SYGVKD. The CDR3 extends over 15 amino acids. As DNA, the CDR3 is TGTGCCATCAGTGGGGACCTTGTCGGCGCCGGGGAGCTGTTTTTT. Its protein is CAISGDLVGAGELFF.

The gene calls are TRBV13 and TRBJ2-3, with TRBD2 matching 13 bases. CDR3 length: 19 residues. Germline V gives CDR1 PRHDT, CDR2 FYEKMQ (reference sequence). The trim removed 5 bases at V and 3 bases at J, leaving 14 bases unmatched. The CDR3 here is CASSALLAGGQTATDTQYF. The CDR3 nucleotides read TGTGCCAGCAGCGCATTACTAGCGGGGGGGCAAACTGCGACAGATACGCAGTATTTT.

A word on this clone: One end of the junction does not line up with germline, which may come from a read error. CDR3 loop: CARAAQTQYF. The CDR3 DNA reads as TGTGCCAGGGCCGCGCAGACCCAGTACTTC. The V gene is TRBV4-1, the J gene TRBJ2-5; maybe TRBD1 (5 bases). Germline V CDR1 and CDR2: MGHRA, YSYEKL. This CDR3 comprises 10 residues.

The chain is built from TRBV15 and TRBJ1-2; TRBD1 is a possible D gene (5 bases). The V end was cut by 2 bases, the J end by 8 bases, with 15 bases between. Per the germline V gene, CDR1 is LNHNV and CDR2 is YYDKDF (reference sequence). The CDR3 is 14 residues long. Here the CDR3 DNA reads TGTGCCACCAGCAGAAGAGTGTCAGGGAGGGGCTACACCTTC. Protein product: CATSRRVSGRGYTF. The variable domain in full, completed from reference TRBV15 and TRBJ1-2, reads DAMVIQNPRYQVTQFGKPVTLSCSQTLNHNVMYWYQQKSSQAPKLLFHYYDKDFNNEADTPDNFQSRRPNTSFCFLDIRSPGLGDTAMYLCATSRRVSGRGYTFGSGTRLTVV.

V is TRBV28 and J is TRBJ2-7; the D gene is possibly TRBD2 (6 bases). CDR3 length equals 15 residues. Germline V gives CDR1 MDHEN, CDR2 SYDVKM. V lost 6 bases, J lost 5 bases, and 20 bases lay in between. The CDR3 sequence: CASSLPGLRVHEQYF. CDR3 in DNA: TGTGCCAGCAGCCTCCCGGGACTCCGAGTGCACGAGCAGTACTTC. The variable domain in full, completed from reference TRBV28 and TRBJ2-7, reads DVKVTQSSRYLVKRTGEKVFLECVQDMDHENMFWYRQDPGLGLRLIYFSYDVKMKEKGDIPEGYSVSREKKERFSLILESASTNQTSMYLCASSLPGLRVHEQYFGPGTRLTVT.

The CDR3 spells CASSLPRGRGGYTF. In DNA form, the CDR3 reads TGCGCCAGCAGCTTACCCAGGGGGCGCGGTGGCTACACCTTC. V gene TRBV5-1 combines with J gene TRBJ1-2; 8 nucleotides agree with TRBD1. The germline gives CDR1 SGHRS, CDR2 YFSETQ. The CDR3 sequence is 14 residues long. Germline trimming cut 2 bases from V and 7 bases from J; bases unmatched to any gene: 7.

The chain is built from TRBV19 and TRBJ2-1, with TRBD1 matching 8 bases. The CDR3 extends over 17 amino acids. From germline, CDR1 is LNHDA and CDR2 SQIVND (reference sequence). V shed 7 bases, J shed 2 bases, and the junction held 13 bases outside the gene matches. CDR3 coding DNA: TGTGCCAGTATGGAGACAGGGGCCCCGGTCGCCTACAATGAGCAGTTCTTC. It codes for CASMETGAPVAYNEQFF.

The gene calls are TRBV5-1 and TRBJ1-1, with TRBD1 identical over 8 bases. This CDR3 has 16 residues. Per the germline V gene, CDR1 is SGHRS and CDR2 is YFSETQ. The V gene end was trimmed by 7 bases and the J gene end by 5 bases; junction bases not matched to a gene: 16. The CDR3: CASRAGTGPSGTEAFF. The CDR3 nucleotides read TGCGCCAGCCGAGCCGGGACAGGTCCCTCAGGGACTGAAGCTTTCTTT.

The chain couples TRBV4-3 to TRBJ1-6; TRBD1 agrees at 7 bases. The CDR3 loop spans 16 amino acids. Germline trimming cut 0 bases from V and 7 bases from J; bases unmatched to any gene: 6. Germline V gives CDR1 LGHNA, CDR2 YSLEER. The DNA for the CDR3 is TGCGCCAGCAGCCAAGATAAGGGGGCTGGAAATTCACCCCTCCACTTT. Translating gives CASSQDKGAGNSPLHF.

The J gene is TRBJ1-1, the V gene TRBV19; a possible D gene is TRBD1 (5 bases). The V end lost 7 bases, the J end lost 5 bases, and 14 bases lay between the germline ends. This CDR3 has 13 amino acids. Germline values: CDR1 LNHDA, CDR2 SQIVND (reference sequence). In nucleotides, the CDR3 is TGTGCCAGTACCCCGAAGGGGAGTACTGAAGCTTTCTTT. Translated, it gives CASTPKGSTEAFF. Together with reference TRBV19 and TRBJ1-1, the CDR3 gives the full variable domain: DGGITQSPKYLFRKEGQNVTLSCEQNLNHDAMYWYRQDPGQGLRLIYYSQIVNDFQKGDIAEGYSVSREKKESFPLTVTSAQKNPTAFYLCASTPKGSTEAFFGQGTRLTVV.

V gene TRBV11-3 combines with J gene TRBJ2-7; 8 positions agree with TRBD1. This CDR3 contains 15 residues. Trimming cost V 3 bases and J 0 bases; bases outside gene matches: 4. The germline V gene has CDR1 SGHNT and CDR2 YENEEA. The CDR3 coding sequence is TGTGCCAGCAGCTTGAGGACAGGGCCCTCCTACGAGCAGTACTTC. Translated, it gives CASSLRTGPSYEQYF.

V usage is TRBV27 and J usage is TRBJ2-6; D unresolved. The length of the CDR3 is 13 residues. Trimming cost V 3 bases and J 2 bases, with 2 bases left between them. CDR1 and CDR2 (germline): MNHEY, SMNVEV (reference sequence). In nucleotides, the CDR3 is TGTGCCAGCAGTTTGACTGGGGCCAACGTCCTGACTTTC. Translated: CASSLTGANVLTF. Combining the CDR3 with reference TRBV27 and TRBJ2-6 gives the whole variable domain EAQVTQNPRYLITVTGKKLTVTCSQNMNHEYMSWYRQDPGLGLRQIYYSMNVEVTDKGDVPEGYKVSRKEKRNFPLILESPSPNQTSLYFCASSLTGANVLTFGAGSRLTVL.

A single count supports this clone. This sequence joins TRBV7-2 and TRBJ2-7; 9 bases map to TRBD1. Germline V gene data show CDR1 as SGHTA and CDR2 as FQGNSA. V shed 5 bases, J shed 3 bases, and the junction held 2 bases outside the gene matches. The CDR3 is 13 residues long. The CDR3 region has the DNA TGTGCCAGCAGCCTGGACAGGGGCTACGAGCAGTACTTC. Protein sequence: CASSLDRGYEQYF.

The J gene is TRBJ2-4, the V gene TRBV30; possible D gene TRBD1, 6 bases. V was pared by 4 bases and J by 5 bases, with 6 bases between. Per the germline V gene, CDR1 is GTSNPN and CDR2 is SVGIG (reference sequence). The length of the CDR3 is 11 residues. CDR3 residues: CAWTGENIQYF. The CDR3 DNA reads TGTGCCTGGACAGGGGAAAACATTCAGTACTTC.

The V and J genes are TRBV7-9 and TRBJ1-1; possible D gene TRBD1, 6 bases. Germline loops: CDR1 SEHNR, CDR2 FQNEAQ (reference sequence). V was shortened by 4 bases and J by 10 bases, with 16 bases between the two germline ends. The CDR3 spans 13 residues. This chain's CDR3 is CASSSAPGGGAFF. CDR3 nucleotide sequence: TGTGCCAGCAGCTCAGCCCCCGGAGGGGGAGCTTTCTTT.

The chain uses TRBV4-1 and TRBJ1-2; D ambiguous. Germline CDR1 and CDR2: MGHRA and YSYEKL. The germline V and J ends were trimmed by 1 base and 4 bases, with 10 bases remaining between them. The CDR3 is 14 residues long. CDR3 sequence: CASSQGQDGYGYTF. CDR3 nucleotides: TGCGCCAGCAGCCAAGGTCAGGACGGCTATGGCTACACCTTC.

The chain joins TRBV15 to TRBJ1-2; TRBD1 aligns across 7 bases. This CDR3 has 17 amino acids. CDR1 is LNHNV and CDR2 is YYDKDF in the germline V gene (reference sequence). V trimming: 1 base; J trimming: 1 base; junction bases outside the gene matches: 9. The CDR3 reads CATSRVGTAFGNYGYTF. Written as DNA, the CDR3 is TGTGCCACCAGCAGAGTGGGGACAGCGTTCGGTAACTATGGCTACACCTTC.

The chain links TRBV6-6 to TRBJ2-3; 9 bases agree with TRBD2. The germline CDR1 and CDR2 sequences are MNHNY and SVGAGI (reference sequence). This CDR3 contains 13 residues. The junction had 2 bases not matched to a gene; V was cut back by 5 bases and J by 5 bases. The DNA for the CDR3 is TGTGCCAGCAGTGCGGGGGGGCTAGATACGCAGTATTTT. Its protein product is CASSAGGLDTQYF.

CDR3 protein: CASSLGQRGAGTDTQYF. The CDR3 region has the DNA TGTGCCAGCAGCTTAGGCCAGCGGGGGGCCGGGACAGATACGCAGTATTTT. The chain carries TRBV7-2 and TRBJ2-3; 9 nucleotides match TRBD2. V shed 1 base and J 3 bases; nucleotides not matched to a gene: 8. The CDR3 spans 17 residues. Per germline, CDR1 SGHTA and CDR2 FQGNSA.

This chain joins TRBV18 and TRBJ1-4; D is ambiguous. With 1 base removed from V and 0 bases from J, the gap between germline ends came to 18 bases. The length of the CDR3 is 19 residues. Germline V gene data show CDR1 as KGHSH and CDR2 as LQKENI. The CDR3 spells CASSPLPPEGRSTNEKLFF. CDR3 sequence (DNA): TGTGCCAGCTCACCACTCCCTCCAGAGGGCCGTTCAACTAATGAAAAACTGTTTTTT. Full variable domain (missing parts from reference TRBV18 and TRBJ1-4): NAGVMQNPRHLVRRRGQEARLRCSPMKGHSHVYWYRQLPEEGLKFMVYLQKENIIDESGMPKERFSAEFPKEGPSILRIQQVVRGDSAAYFCASSPLPPEGRSTNEKLFFGSGTQLSVL.

The chain has TRBV9 and TRBJ2-3; the D call may be TRBD1 or TRBD2 (7 bases each). This CDR3 is 14 amino acids long. The V end lost 3 bases, the J end lost 5 bases, and 13 bases lay between the germline ends. The germline V gene has CDR1 SGDLS and CDR2 YYNGEE. The CDR3 region has the DNA TGTGCCAGCAGCGACTCAGGGGGGGTAGATACGCAGTATTTT. The encoded protein is CASSDSGGVDTQYF.

Turning to this clone: Other DNA sequences in the same sample also yield this CDR3. The chain combines TRBV6-6 with TRBJ2-2; no firm D call. The germline V gene has CDR1 MNHNY and CDR2 SVGAGI (reference sequence). V was clipped by 2 bases and J by 1 base, with 2 bases between them. The CDR3 covers 13 residues. In DNA, the CDR3 is TGTGCCAGCAGTTACCTGAACACCGGGGAGCTGTTTTTT. It translates to CASSYLNTGELFF.

With respect to this clone: Relative to the germline gene, one junction end is altered; a read error may explain this. The rearrangement joins TRBV7-2 to TRBJ2-5, with TRBD2 identical over 10 bases. Germline CDR1 is SGHTA and CDR2 is FQGNSA. This CDR3 contains 16 residues. The CDR3 DNA reads TGTGCCAGCAGCGTAGCGAATAGCGGGAGGAAAGAGACCCAGTACTTC. It translates to CASSVANSGRKETQYF. Filled out from reference TRBV7-2 and TRBJ2-5, the complete variable domain reads GAGVSQSPSNKVTEKGKDVELRCDPISGHTALYWYRQSLGQGLEFLIYFQGNSAPDKSGLPSDRFSAERTGGSVSTLTIQRTQQEDSAVYLCASSVANSGRKETQYFGPGTRLLVL.

This sequence joins TRBV6-5 and TRBJ2-5, with 7 bases lining up with TRBD2. The CDR3 spans 11 residues. Germline CDR1 reads MNHEY; CDR2 reads SVGAGI. With V trimmed by 7 bases and J by 5 bases, 1 base remained unmatched. CDR3 in amino acids: CASTRGETQYF. The CDR3 nucleotides read TGTGCCAGCACGCGGGGGGAGACCCAGTACTTC.

The sample holds one count of this clone. The chain joins TRBV30 to TRBJ2-5; 9 bases match TRBD2. The ends lost 0 bases at V and 3 bases at J; junction bases unmatched: 5. This CDR3 region has 15 residues. Germline lookup yields CDR1 GTSNPN and CDR2 SVGIG (reference sequence). As DNA, the CDR3 is TGTGCCTGGAGTGTACAGACTAGCGGCAAAGAGACCCAGTACTTC. It translates to CAWSVQTSGKETQYF.

The CDR3 loop reads CAWSRPPADGYTF. Here the CDR3 DNA reads TGTGCCTGGAGTCGGCCCCCGGCGGACGGCTACACCTTC. J is TRBJ1-2 and V is TRBV30, with D unresolved. Germline V CDR1 and CDR2: GTSNPN, SVGIG (reference sequence). The V gene lost 2 bases and the J gene lost 8 bases, with 15 bases spanning the gap. The CDR3 length is 13 residues.